The 24 T cell receptor beta chains reported below all come from one sample, sequenced in a study of blood T cells in healthy people across ages. Next came a second PCR, run for about 7 to 12 cycles, which used a sample-barcoded 5' primer along with a J-beta primer mix. TCRdb re-called the 5' RACE reads through MiXCR, storing one row per CDR3 protein. The sample has around 1,000,000 distinct CDR3 sequences; less than 25% are singletons. These same records also appear under a second study, on T cells of mothers and their children.

Source material: blood. The source is a girl under 10 years old in good health.

This clonotype was seen only a few times. The CDR3 sequence: CSASTQGSGYTF. As DNA, the CDR3 is TGCAGTGCTTCCACGCAGGGAAGCGGCTACACCTTC. The chain is built from TRBV20-1 and TRBJ1-2, with a possible D match to TRBD1 (5 bases). V lost 5 bases to trimming and J lost 8 bases, with 15 bases between them. The CDR3 is 12 residues long. Germline V gene lookup returns CDR1 DFQATT and CDR2 SNEGSKA (reference sequence).

This clonotype was found a few times. The chain has TRBV3-1 and TRBJ2-5; D remains ambiguous. Germline V CDR1 and CDR2: LGHDT, YNNKEL (reference sequence). V was pared by 3 bases and J by 5 bases, with 7 bases between. The CDR3 consists of 12 residues. CDR3 in DNA: TGTGCCAGCAGCCAGGTATTCGAGACCCAGTACTTC. This gives the protein CASSQVFETQYF.

This clonotype has just one count. V is TRBV7-2 and J is TRBJ2-4; a possible D gene is TRBD2 (5 bases). Germline loops: CDR1 SGHTA, CDR2 FQGNSA. The CDR3 contains 15 residues. V dropped 5 bases and J dropped 6 bases, with 17 bases sitting between them. The CDR3 nucleotides read TGTGCCAGCAGCCCGCAACCGGGGTCCGTAAACATTCAGTACTTC. Translating gives CASSPQPGSVNIQYF.

This clonotype appeared a few times. The chain is built from TRBV12-3 or TRBV12-4 and TRBJ1-5; TRBD1 matches at 8 bases. The CDR3 spans 14 residues. V lost 5 bases, J lost 5 bases, and 5 bases stayed unmatched. CDR3 bases: TGTGCCAGCAGTCCGGGGACAGGACATCAGCCCCAGCATTTT. Protein: CASSPGTGHQPQHF.

This clonotype was seen a few times. This chain uses TRBV29-1 with TRBJ2-7; either TRBD1 or TRBD2 may fit D (5 bases each). Germline CDR1 reads SQVTM; CDR2 reads ANQGSEA. The CDR3 is 13 residues long. Trimming cost V 0 bases and J 7 bases, with 13 bases left between them. CDR3 DNA sequence: TGCAGCGTTGAAGATGAGGGGCCAGATGAGCAGTACTTC. As protein: CSVEDEGPDEQYF.

This rearrangement joins TRBV2 to TRBJ2-5; 7 nucleotides line up with TRBD2. The CDR3 has 14 amino acids. V lost 7 bases to trimming and J lost 2 bases; unmatched junction nucleotides: 7. Germline lookup yields CDR1 SNHLY and CDR2 FYNNEI. CDR3 residues: CASMNGREQETQYF. The CDR3 DNA reads TGTGCCAGCATGAATGGGCGGGAGCAAGAGACCCAGTACTTC.

The chain employs TRBV25-1 and TRBJ1-4; maybe TRBD1 (5 bases). The ends were cut back, 0 bases at V and 8 bases at J, with 10 bases in the middle. The CDR3 loop spans 14 amino acids. Germline V lookup: CDR1 MGHDK, CDR2 SYGVNS. This CDR3 is CASSEYREDEKLFF. The CDR3 DNA reads as TGTGCCAGCAGTGAATACAGGGAAGACGAAAAACTGTTTTTT.

This clonotype has only a few counts. V gene TRBV14 combines with J gene TRBJ2-2; 7 nucleotides line up with TRBD2. V shed 4 bases and J 3 bases; nucleotides not matched to a gene: 8. The CDR3 has 16 amino acids. Germline V gene data show CDR1 as SGHDN and CDR2 as FVKESK. CDR3 sequence reads: CASSLRRGVDTGELFF. CDR3 DNA sequence: TGTGCCAGCAGCCTCCGCCGGGGGGTTGACACCGGGGAGCTGTTTTTT.

As regards this clonotype: The junction and the germline gene differ at one end; a read error may be behind it. The chain is built from TRBV7-2 and TRBJ2-3; D gene unclear. Germline-derived CDR1 and CDR2 are SGHTA and FQGNSA. The CDR3 runs 13 residues. In DNA form, the CDR3 reads TGTGCCAGCAGCTTAGTAGATGCAGATATGCAGTATTTT. Amino acids: CASSLVDADMQYF.

This clonotype was detected a few times. This chain uses TRBV6-2 or TRBV6-3 with TRBJ1-1, with D uncertain. CDR3 length equals 15 residues. Trimming left V 5 bases short and J 4 bases short, with 17 bases between. CDR1 and CDR2 (germline): MNHEY, SVGEGT. The CDR3 DNA follows: TGTGCCAGCAGTCCAGGCCCTTTAGAGAGCACTGAAGCTTTCTTT. As protein: CASSPGPLESTEAFF.

In this sample, this clonotype turned up a few times. A read error may account for a junction end that differs from germline. The J gene is TRBJ2-7, the V gene TRBV27, with 7 nucleotides matching TRBD1. This CDR3 is built from 13 residues. Germline V CDR1 and CDR2: MNHEY, SMNVEV (reference sequence). The CDR3 sequence: CASSLGSTGLVIF. The CDR3 DNA is TGTGCCAGCAGTTTAGGATCGACAGGGCTAGTGATCTTC.

V and J are TRBV20-1 and TRBJ2-7, with 15 bases fitting TRBD2. Germline lookup yields CDR1 DFQATT and CDR2 SNEGSKA (reference sequence). Losses at the gene ends were 0 bases for V and 4 bases for J; bases not matched to a gene: 10. This CDR3 spans 18 amino acids. The CDR3 region is CSARDLAGLAGGPYEQYF. The CDR3 DNA sequence: TGCAGTGCTAGAGATCTAGCTGGACTAGCGGGAGGGCCGTACGAGCAGTACTTC.

A few counts support this clonotype. This CDR3 is CASSSPRTGFGYEQYF. The DNA for the CDR3 is TGTGCCAGCAGTTCGCCAAGGACTGGGTTCGGATACGAGCAGTACTTC. This chain links TRBV6-2 or TRBV6-3 with TRBJ2-5, with a weak D call TRBD2 (5 bases). The last part of the DNA fits TRBJ2-7 better; the J call may be wrong. CDR3 length: 16 amino acids. Looked up from germline, CDR1 is MNHEY and CDR2 is SVGEGT.

This clonotype turned up a few times. This chain connects TRBV28 to TRBJ2-7; possible D gene TRBD1, 5 bases. The CDR3 covers 13 residues. CDR1 and CDR2 from the germline V gene are MDHEN and SYDVKM. The V end lost 10 bases, the J end lost 0 bases, and 13 bases lay between the germline ends. Here the CDR3 reads CAILPRDSYEQYF. The CDR3, as DNA: TGTGCCATTCTACCCAGGGACTCCTACGAGCAGTACTTC. The full variable domain, its missing parts supplied by reference TRBV28 and TRBJ2-7, is DVKVTQSSRYLVKRTGEKVFLECVQDMDHENMFWYRQDPGLGLRLIYFSYDVKMKEKGDIPEGYSVSREKKERFSLILESASTNQTSMYLCAILPRDSYEQYFGPGTRLTVT.

V and J are TRBV6-5 and TRBJ1-1, with D possibly being TRBD1 (5 bases). Germline V gene sequence: CDR1 MNHEY, CDR2 SVGAGI. V was cut by 8 bases and J by 5 bases, with 15 bases left in between. This CDR3 spans 13 amino acids. Here the CDR3 reads CASEGARGTEAFF. The CDR3 DNA reads TGTGCCAGCGAAGGGGCGCGGGGGACTGAAGCTTTCTTT.

V is TRBV10-3 and J is TRBJ2-2; D is perhaps TRBD2 (6 bases). This CDR3 region has 20 residues. V was shortened by 0 bases and J by 0 bases, with 20 bases between the two germline ends. Germline V CDR1 and CDR2: ENHRY, SYGVKD. The CDR3 DNA is TGTGCCATCAGTGAGTCGTATGGCGGGGCCGGAAACGCGAACACCGGGGAGCTGTTTTTT. Protein sequence: CAISESYGGAGNANTGELFF.

In its sample, this clonotype was seen a few times. The V gene is TRBV20-1, the J gene TRBJ1-2; 10 bases map to TRBD1. CDR1 and CDR2 (germline): DFQATT, SNEGSKA (reference sequence). Trimming cost V 3 bases and J 7 bases; bases outside gene matches: 2. This CDR3 spans 12 amino acids. CDR3 bases: TGCAGTGCTAGCGGGACAGGGGTTGGCTACACCTTC. Translated: CSASGTGVGYTF.

Comments on this clonotype: A read error is possible here, since a much larger clone lies one base away. The chain links TRBV2 to TRBJ2-7; D is tentatively TRBD1 or TRBD2 (5 bases each). From germline, CDR1 is SNHLY and CDR2 FYNNEI. V was trimmed by 8 bases and J by 3 bases, leaving 17 bases between them. The CDR3 totals 14 residues. The CDR3 loop is CASPFRDAGYEQYF. The CDR3 nucleotides read TGTGCCAGCCCATTCCGGGACGCAGGCTACGAGCAGTACTTC. The whole variable domain, filled in from reference TRBV2 and TRBJ2-7, reads EPEVTQTPSHQVTQMGQEVILRCVPISNHLYFYWYRQILGQKVEFLVSFYNNEISEKSEIFDDQFSVERPDGSNFTLKIRSTKLEDSAMYFCASPFRDAGYEQYFGPGTRLTVT.

This clonotype appeared a few times. A single base separates this from a much larger clone, so it may be a read error. This chain links TRBV24-1 with TRBJ1-1, with D perhaps matching TRBD1 (5 bases). This CDR3 contains 13 residues. V shed 5 bases and J shed 11 bases, with 17 bases lying between them. Germline CDR1 KGHDR, CDR2 SFDVKD. The DNA of the CDR3 is TGTGCCACCAGTGGTAGTGGGGGACTCGGGGCTTTCTTT. Amino acids: CATSGSGGLGAFF.

This clonotype was found a few times. This sequence joins TRBV5-5 and TRBJ2-5; D unresolved. CDR3 length equals 14 residues. Germline CDR1 SGHKS, CDR2 YYEKEE (reference sequence). Trimming stripped 0 bases from V and 4 bases from J, with 10 bases between. CDR3 sequence reads: CASSLDQTPETQYF. In DNA form, the CDR3 reads TGTGCCAGCAGCTTGGACCAGACCCCAGAGACCCAGTACTTC.

This clonotype turned up a few times. V and J are TRBV7-3 and TRBJ2-1, with a possible D match to TRBD1 (5 bases). The CDR3 is 14 residues long. In germline, CDR1 is SGHTA, CDR2 FQGTGA. Trimming removed 2 bases from V and 8 bases from J, with 13 bases in between. The CDR3 nucleotides read TGTGCCAGCAGCTTACTTGGGGCTTCCGATGAGCAGTTCTTC. Residues: CASSLLGASDEQFF.

The J gene is TRBJ2-3, the V gene TRBV25-1, with unresolved D. The CDR3 has 12 amino acids. Per germline, CDR1 MGHDK and CDR2 SYGVNS. With 1 base removed from V and 4 bases from J, the gap between germline ends came to 3 bases. Here the CDR3 DNA reads TGTGCCAGCAGTGAATTGTCAGATACGCAGTATTTT. Encoded protein: CASSELSDTQYF.

The CDR3 protein is CASSHRDSRVDTQYF. The CDR3 nucleotides read TGTGCCAGCAGTCATCGGGACTCCAGGGTTGATACGCAGTATTTT. The V call is TRBV28, the J call TRBJ2-3; tentative D call: TRBD2 (6 bases). V was trimmed by 5 bases and J by 6 bases, leaving 18 bases between them. The CDR3 runs 15 residues. Germline CDR1 is MDHEN and CDR2 is SYDVKM.

The chain uses TRBV29-1 and TRBJ2-5; D ambiguous. The tail of the sequence fits TRBJ2-1 better, so the J call may be wrong. The germline gives CDR1 SQVTM, CDR2 ANQGSEA. The CDR3 runs 9 residues. The CDR3 sequence: CSVPGEQFF. CDR3 sequence (DNA): TGCAGCGTGCCCGGGGAGCAGTTCTTC.